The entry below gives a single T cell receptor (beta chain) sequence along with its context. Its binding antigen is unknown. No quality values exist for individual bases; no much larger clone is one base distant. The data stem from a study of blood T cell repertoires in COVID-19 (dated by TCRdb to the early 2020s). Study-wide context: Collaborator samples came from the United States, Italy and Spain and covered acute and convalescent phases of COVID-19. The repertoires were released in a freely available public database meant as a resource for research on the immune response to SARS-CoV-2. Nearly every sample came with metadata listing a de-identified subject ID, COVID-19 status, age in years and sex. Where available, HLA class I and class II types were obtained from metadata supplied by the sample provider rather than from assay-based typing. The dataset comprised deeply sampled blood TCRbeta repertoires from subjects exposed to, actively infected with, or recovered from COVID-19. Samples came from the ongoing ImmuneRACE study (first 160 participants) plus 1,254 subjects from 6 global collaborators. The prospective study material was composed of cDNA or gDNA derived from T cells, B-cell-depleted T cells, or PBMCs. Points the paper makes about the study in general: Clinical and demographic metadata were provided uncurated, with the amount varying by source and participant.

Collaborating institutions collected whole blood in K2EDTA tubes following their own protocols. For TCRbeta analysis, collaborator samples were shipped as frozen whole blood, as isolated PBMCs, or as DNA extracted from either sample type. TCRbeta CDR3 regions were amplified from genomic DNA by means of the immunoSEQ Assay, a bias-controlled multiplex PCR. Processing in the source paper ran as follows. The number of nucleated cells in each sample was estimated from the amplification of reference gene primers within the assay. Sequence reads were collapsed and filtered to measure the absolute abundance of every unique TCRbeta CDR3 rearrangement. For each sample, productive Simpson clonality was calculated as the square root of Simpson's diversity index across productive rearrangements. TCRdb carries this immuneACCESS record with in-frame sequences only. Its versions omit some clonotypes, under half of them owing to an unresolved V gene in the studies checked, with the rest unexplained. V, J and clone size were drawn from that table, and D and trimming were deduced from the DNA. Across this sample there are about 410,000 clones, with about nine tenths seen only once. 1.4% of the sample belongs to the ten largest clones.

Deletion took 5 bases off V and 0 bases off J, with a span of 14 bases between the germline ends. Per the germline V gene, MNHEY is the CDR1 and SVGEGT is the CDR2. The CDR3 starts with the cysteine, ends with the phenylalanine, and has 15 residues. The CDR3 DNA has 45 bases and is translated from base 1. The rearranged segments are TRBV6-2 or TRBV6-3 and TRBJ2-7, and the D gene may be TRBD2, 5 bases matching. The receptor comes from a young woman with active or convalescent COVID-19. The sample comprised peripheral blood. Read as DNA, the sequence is TGTGCCAGCAGTCCACAAAGCGGTTTCTCCTACGAGCAGTACTTC. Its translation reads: CASSPQSGFSYEQYF.